This TCR beta chain was sequenced during a study of T cell responses to AZD1222 COVID-19 vaccine. Germline lookup yields CDR1 SGHVS and CDR2 FNYEAQ. The CDR3 is 17 residues long. The J segment lost 1 base and the V segment lost 1 base, leaving 9 bases of the junction unmatched. The repertoire was sequenced with immunoSEQ multiplex PCR; TCRdb's copy has only in-frame clones and lacks some. Among about 79,000 clones listed, approximately 80% were seen once. This TCR was recovered from an adult in good health. This material consisted of peripheral blood, taken on day 0 of AZD1222 vaccination. The chain recombines TRBV7-6 with TRBJ1-1; 7 nucleotides align to TRBD1. The CDR3 is CASSLVAPGQANTEAFF. The CDR3 bases are TGTGCCAGCAGCTTAGTGGCCCCCGGACAGGCGAACACTGAAGCTTTCTTT.